The subject of this entry is one T cell receptor (beta chain). What it binds is unknown. TCRdb itself ran the reads through MiXCR, one entry per CDR3 protein. The top ten hold approximately 69% of the sample, which has approximately 110,000 distinct CDR3 sequences, roughly two fifths seen once. Trimming took 1 base from V and 5 from J; bases not matched to a gene: 5. Per germline, CDR1 LNHDA and CDR2 SQIVND (reference sequence). The CDR3 is 16 amino acids. The data were taken from a study of T cell repertoires in cytomegalovirus infection. Study as a whole: CMV epitopes used comprised recently identified HLA-C-restricted ones and well-studied HLA-B-restricted ones. From public TCR beta signatures came an indication of both CMV infection and matching HLA type. General observations from the study: HLA-C-restricted CMV clonotypes gave the most frequent clonotype in two of eight donors.

The source is a human donor in good health (CMV status not recorded). Some clones in this sample may be carry-over from other donors' samples. This material consisted of CD8+ T cells from cultured PBMCs, taken from culture after CMV antigen stimulation. The genes are TRBV19 and TRBJ2-3; 11 bases agree with TRBD2. CDR3 nucleotide sequence: TGTGCCAGTAGTATAGTGTTAGCGGGGGGGTTAGATACGCAGTATTTT. It yields the protein CASSIVLAGGLDTQYF. The complete variable domain, with remaining parts taken from reference TRBV19 and TRBJ2-3, reads DGGITQSPKYLFRKEGQNVTLSCEQNLNHDAMYWYRQDPGQGLRLIYYSQIVNDFQKGDIAEGYSVSREKKESFPLTVTSAQKNPTAFYLCASSIVLAGGLDTQYFGPGTRLTVL.